Shown below are 14 T cell receptor beta chains from a single sample sequenced in a study of blood T cells in healthy people across ages. A sample-barcoded 5' primer and a J-beta primer mix were used in a second PCR of roughly 6 to 12 cycles. TCRdb reprocessed the 5' RACE reads with MiXCR, giving one entry per CDR3 protein. This sample has 1.6 million or so distinct CDR3 sequences, with roughly 32% found just once. Specimen: blood. The source of these receptors is a woman younger than 45 in good health.

Points on this clonotype: A junction boundary mismatches the germline segment, possibly from a read error. The CDR3 region has the DNA TGCAGTGCCTCCGACTTAGCCAAAAACGTTCAGTACTTC. Encoded protein: CSASDLAKNVQYF. The chain has TRBV20-1 and TRBJ2-4; D not resolved. This CDR3 spans 13 amino acids. Germline V gene sequence: CDR1 DFQATT, CDR2 SNEGSKA (reference sequence).

The V and J genes are TRBV5-1 and TRBJ1-2, with D perhaps matching TRBD1 (5 bases). There are 14 residues in the CDR3. CDR1 and CDR2 (germline): SGHRS, YFSETQ. Trimming shortened V by 3 bases and J by 4 bases, and 13 bases separated the two germline ends. The CDR3 region has the DNA TGCGCCAGCAGCTCGGGGGAACCCACCTATGGCTACACCTTC. Encoded protein: CASSSGEPTYGYTF.

The V call is TRBV27, the J call TRBJ1-5; 7 positions match TRBD1. After removal of 6 bases from V and 0 bases from J, the junction contained 5 bases not matched to a gene. CDR1 is MNHEY, CDR2 SMNVEV, per germline (reference sequence). This CDR3 is built from 15 residues. The CDR3 DNA reads as TGTGCCAGCAGGACGGGACAGCATAGCAATCAGCCCCAGCATTTT. It specifies CASRTGQHSNQPQHF.

The rearrangement links TRBV20-1 to TRBJ2-1; 11 nucleotides line up with TRBD2. From germline, CDR1 is DFQATT and CDR2 SNEGSKA (reference sequence). The CDR3 consists of 14 residues. V shed 3 bases and J 8 bases; nucleotides not matched to a gene: 6. In DNA, the CDR3 is TGCAGTGCTAGGGGTAGCGGGGGGGCGTATGAGCAGTTCTTC. Encoded protein: CSARGSGGAYEQFF.

This clonotype was detected many times. The chain uses TRBV7-3 and TRBJ2-3; TRBD1 matches 9 bases. The V and J ends lost 5 bases and 3 bases, in that order; junction bases with no gene match: 6. This CDR3 region has 15 residues. Germline V gene lookup returns CDR1 SGHTA and CDR2 FQGTGA. CDR3 sequence: CASSLTGGGTDTQYF. CDR3 nucleotide sequence: TGTGCCAGCAGCCTCACAGGGGGCGGAACAGATACGCAGTATTTT.

This clonotype was seen more than once but under ten times. The J gene is TRBJ2-7, the V gene TRBV7-9; 8 bases agree with TRBD2. V gave up 10 bases and J gave up 5 bases; unmatched junction bases: 10. The CDR3 has 13 residues. CDR1 and CDR2 from the germline V gene are SEHNR and FQNEAQ (reference sequence). CDR3 sequence: CATRSGSENEQYF. The CDR3 DNA reads TGTGCCACCCGGAGCGGGAGTGAAAACGAGCAGTACTTC.

This clonotype was counted once. A much larger clone is a single base away; this may be a read error. The chain employs TRBV7-2 and TRBJ2-5; D is perhaps TRBD1 or TRBD2 (5 bases each). The CDR3 is 14 amino acids. Germline CDR1 SGHTA, CDR2 FQGNSA. The CDR3 DNA follows: TGTGCCAGCAGCCACGGGACCTGGCAAGAGCCCCAGTACTTC. It specifies CASSHGTWQEPQYF.

The table lists this clonotype with a few counts. The chain is built from TRBV20-1 and TRBJ1-2; no firm D call. V was cut by 6 bases and J by 6 bases, with 20 bases left in between. This CDR3 spans 14 amino acids. CDR1 is DFQATT and CDR2 is SNEGSKA in the germline V gene (reference sequence). This CDR3 is CSAYAQSVYNGYTF. The CDR3 DNA is TGCAGTGCCTACGCTCAGTCTGTGTATAATGGCTACACCTTC.

This clonotype was picked up many times. The chain couples TRBV20-1 to TRBJ2-7; possible D gene TRBD2, 5 bases. The CDR3 runs to 14 residues. Germline V gene lookup returns CDR1 DFQATT and CDR2 SNEGSKA (reference sequence). Deletions cut 2 bases from V and 2 bases from J, with 13 bases between. As DNA, the CDR3 is TGCAGTGCTAGATACATGAGCGGACCCTACGAGCAGTACTTC. This translates into CSARYMSGPYEQYF.

With regard to this clonotype: The CDR3 end shows no conserved phenylalanine or tryptophan, and so a read error is likely. The rearrangement uses TRBV10-3 and TRBJ2-3, with 7 bases aligning to TRBD2. Germline-derived CDR1 and CDR2 are ENHRY and SYGVKD. V trimming: 2 bases; J trimming: 4 bases; junction bases outside the gene matches: 9. The length of the CDR3 is 16 residues. The CDR3 is CAISEVAGVPSDTQYC. The DNA for the CDR3 is TGTGCCATCAGTGAGGTGGCGGGGGTTCCTTCAGATACGCAGTATTGT.

This clonotype appeared a few times. The rearrangement joins TRBV20-1 to TRBJ2-7; possible D gene TRBD1, 5 bases. The CDR3 runs to 15 residues. Trimming shortened V by 0 bases and J by 2 bases, and 14 bases separated the two germline ends. Germline V CDR1 and CDR2: DFQATT, SNEGSKA (reference sequence). The CDR3 DNA sequence: TGCAGTGCTAGAGATGGGGCGGCATTGACCTACGAGCAGTACTTC. This encodes CSARDGAALTYEQYF.

This clonotype was detected only a few times. The rearrangement links TRBV24-1 to TRBJ2-7, with TRBD2 matching 13 bases. Germline CDR1 reads KGHDR; CDR2 reads SFDVKD. The CDR3 runs 15 residues. Trimming cost V 3 bases and J 5 bases; bases outside gene matches: 3. The CDR3, as DNA: TGTGCCACCAGTGATCGGACTAGCGGGAGCGACGAGCAGTACTTC. As protein: CATSDRTSGSDEQYF.

The gene calls are TRBV2 and TRBJ1-5; the D is unclear. Germline V gene sequence: CDR1 SNHLY, CDR2 FYNNEI. The CDR3 runs to 16 residues. Between the trimmed V and J ends, which lost 5 bases and 4 bases, there was a span of 18 bases. CDR3 region: CASSLDQRIRNQPQHF. CDR3 DNA: TGTGCCAGCAGTCTGGACCAGAGGATAAGAAATCAGCCCCAGCATTTT.

V is TRBV20-1 and J is TRBJ2-7, with a tentative D call TRBD2 (6 bases). The germline CDR1 and CDR2 sequences are DFQATT and SNEGSKA (reference sequence). This CDR3 has 16 residues. Deletions cut 5 bases from V and 1 base from J, with 21 bases between. CDR3 region: CSAPSRLASESYEQYF. As DNA, the CDR3 is TGCAGTGCTCCCTCCAGATTGGCTAGCGAGTCCTACGAGCAGTACTTC.